Shown below are 27 T cell receptor beta chains from a single sample sequenced in a study of control samples from healthy donors and cancer patients. The table came from immunoSEQ multiplex PCR; TCRdb's copy has only in-frame clones and leaves some out. This table has 150,000 to 200,000 clones, around nine tenths appearing once. The source material was blood. These receptors were obtained from a man between 18 and 29 years old in good health.

This clone has only one observation. The chain has TRBV5-1 and TRBJ2-5; the D gene is possibly TRBD1 (6 bases). Trimming removed 1 base from V and 4 bases from J, with 8 bases in between. CDR3 size: 13 residues. CDR1 is SGHRS, CDR2 YFSETQ, per germline. CDR3 in amino acids: CASSLQGRETQYF. In nucleotides, the CDR3 is TGCGCCAGCAGCTTGCAGGGGCGAGAGACCCAGTACTTC.

The J gene is TRBJ2-7, the V gene TRBV7-3, with TRBD1 identical over 7 bases. The CDR3 runs 15 residues. Trimming at V came to 5 bases and at J to 2 bases, leaving 9 bases not matched to a gene. Germline V gene lookup returns CDR1 SGHTA and CDR2 FQGTGA. The CDR3 DNA reads TGTGCCAGCAGCCCTAACGGGACAGAAACCTACGAGCAGTACTTC. Translation: CASSPNGTETYEQYF.

This chain uses TRBV7-9 with TRBJ1-1, with no clear D. The CDR3 sequence is 12 residues long. Germline assignment: CDR1 SEHNR and CDR2 FQNEAQ (reference sequence). V was cut by 5 bases and J by 6 bases, with 10 bases left in between. CDR3 sequence reads: CASSRAMPEAFF. CDR3 DNA sequence: TGTGCCAGCAGCCGGGCGATGCCTGAAGCTTTCTTT.

This sequence joins TRBV6-2 or TRBV6-3 and TRBJ2-7; no definite D call. CDR3 length: 16 residues. V was shortened by 4 bases and J by 4 bases, with 20 bases between the two germline ends. Germline lookup yields CDR1 MNHEY and CDR2 SVGEGT. In nucleotides, the CDR3 is TGTGCCAGCAGTTTCCCATCAGGCGTCCGAGCTTACGAGCAGTACTTC. Residues: CASSFPSGVRAYEQYF.

CDR3 coding DNA: TGTGCCAGCAGCTTAGGCCCCGGGACAGGGGGGAGAACTGAAGCTTTCTTT. Translated, it gives CASSLGPGTGGRTEAFF. The chain carries TRBV7-2 and TRBJ1-1; TRBD1 matches at 11 bases. CDR1 is SGHTA, CDR2 FQGNSA, per germline. V gave up 1 base and J gave up 5 bases; unmatched junction bases: 9. This CDR3 is 17 amino acids long. Full variable domain (missing parts from reference TRBV7-2 and TRBJ1-1): GAGVSQSPSNKVTEKGKDVELRCDPISGHTALYWYRQSLGQGLEFLIYFQGNSAPDKSGLPSDRFSAERTGGSVSTLTIQRTQQEDSAVYLCASSLGPGTGGRTEAFFGQGTRLTVV.

The chain is built from TRBV7-2 and TRBJ2-7, with 10 positions matching TRBD2. Germline V gene data show CDR1 as SGHTA and CDR2 as FQGNSA. V shed 5 bases and J 3 bases; nucleotides not matched to a gene: 4. CDR3 length: 14 residues. This CDR3 is CASSATSGDYEQYF. CDR3 nucleotide sequence: TGTGCCAGCAGCGCCACTAGCGGGGACTACGAGCAGTACTTC.

The rearrangement links TRBV9 to TRBJ2-5; D may be TRBD2 (6 bases). V lost 4 bases to trimming and J lost 5 bases, with 24 bases between them. The CDR3 spans 17 residues. CDR1 is SGDLS, CDR2 YYNGEE, per germline. The CDR3 DNA reads TGTGCCAGCAGCCTTCATGGAGGGGACCCTCCCCGGGAGACCCAGTACTTC. Translation gives CASSLHGGDPPRETQYF.

The chain recombines TRBV3-1 (or the pseudogene TRBV3-2) with TRBJ2-7; D call uncertain. Trimming removed 1 base at V and 5 bases at J, with 6 bases between. From germline, CDR1 is LGHDT and CDR2 YNNKEL (reference sequence). This CDR3 has 12 amino acids. CDR3 loop: CASSQGKDEQYF. In nucleotides, the CDR3 is TGTGCCAGCAGCCAAGGCAAGGACGAGCAGTACTTC.

V usage is TRBV5-5 and J usage is TRBJ1-1; 7 bases are shared with TRBD1. The CDR3 extends over 15 amino acids. Germline V gene data show CDR1 as SGHKS and CDR2 as YYEKEE (reference sequence). J lost 3 bases, V lost 4 bases, and 9 bases had no gene match. This CDR3 reads CASSRRTGLYTEAFF. In DNA form, the CDR3 reads TGTGCCAGCAGCCGTAGGACAGGCCTATACACTGAAGCTTTCTTT.

The chain links TRBV9 to TRBJ2-5; D gene ambiguous. This CDR3 region has 14 residues. The ends were cut back, 0 bases at V and 5 bases at J, with 11 bases in the middle. CDR1 and CDR2 from the germline V gene are SGDLS and YYNGEE. The CDR3 bases are TGTGCCAGCAGCGTAGTAAGTGATTCCGAGACCCAGTACTTC. Encoded protein: CASSVVSDSETQYF.

The genes are TRBV7-8 and TRBJ2-2; a weak D match, TRBD1 (6 bases). Between the trimmed V and J ends, which lost 1 base and 2 bases, there was a span of 8 bases. The V gene's germline CDR1 is SGHVS and CDR2 FQNEAQ. The CDR3 sequence is 15 residues long. The CDR3 region has the DNA TGTGCCAGCAGCTTAGGGGGACATAACACCGGGGAGCTGTTTTTT. Translated: CASSLGGHNTGELFF.

The chain has TRBV19 and TRBJ2-1; the D is unclear. The CDR3 extends over 15 amino acids. The germline V gene has CDR1 LNHDA and CDR2 SQIVND (reference sequence). The V gene lost 5 bases and the J gene lost 4 bases, with 15 bases spanning the gap. The CDR3: CASSVSLDGYNEQFF. The CDR3, as DNA: TGTGCCAGTAGTGTTTCTTTAGACGGTTACAATGAGCAGTTCTTC.

This sequence joins TRBV6-6 and TRBJ2-7; D is possibly TRBD2 (6 bases). The germline gives CDR1 MNHNY, CDR2 SVGAGI (reference sequence). The length of the CDR3 is 19 residues. V lost 6 bases and J lost 0, with 27 bases in between. The CDR3 reads CASSSPPGLPDLSSYEQYF. For the CDR3, the DNA is TGTGCCAGCAGCTCCCCCCCGGGACTCCCGGACCTGAGCTCCTACGAGCAGTACTTC.

The CDR3 region has the DNA TGCGCCAGCAGCCAAGATCATAGGGAGCCCTTTCGGGAAAAACTGTTTTTT. This gives the protein CASSQDHREPFREKLFF. This chain joins TRBV4-3 and TRBJ1-4; the D is unclear. CDR3 length equals 17 residues. Trimming took 0 bases from V and 8 from J, leaving 19 bases between them. Germline CDR1 reads LGHNA; CDR2 reads YSLEER.

V usage is TRBV12-3 or TRBV12-4 and J usage is TRBJ1-2; maybe TRBD1 (5 bases). CDR3 length equals 13 residues. V dropped 7 bases and J dropped 4 bases, with 13 bases sitting between them. For the CDR3, the DNA is TGTGCCAGCACCTACCAGGGCCCCTATGGCTACACCTTC. Protein sequence: CASTYQGPYGYTF.

This clone came up once. V usage is TRBV6-2 or TRBV6-3 and J usage is TRBJ1-5, with no clear D. The CDR3 is 15 amino acids. Per germline, CDR1 MNHEY and CDR2 SVGEGT. Deletions cut 0 bases from V and 3 bases from J, with 9 bases between. CDR3 nucleotide sequence: TGTGCCAGCAGTTACTCCCAGGTTAACAATCAGCCCCAGCATTTT. This sequence encodes CASSYSQVNNQPQHF.

For the CDR3, the DNA is TGCGCCAGCAGCCAAGACCCCGGTGCTGGAAACACCATATATTTT. Translated: CASSQDPGAGNTIYF. V gene TRBV4-1 combines with J gene TRBJ1-3, with D uncertain. This CDR3 region has 15 residues. Germline-derived CDR1 and CDR2 are MGHRA and YSYEKL. V was clipped by 0 bases and J by 2 bases, with 8 bases between them.

This clone was seen only a few times. The chain employs TRBV4-2 and TRBJ2-1; 8 bases match TRBD2. The junction had 7 bases not matched to a gene; V was cut back by 3 bases and J by 6 bases. The CDR3 spans 15 residues. CDR1 is LGHNA, CDR2 YNFKEQ, per germline. CDR3 sequence: CASSHPGGVGNEQFF. The CDR3 DNA reads TGTGCCAGCAGCCACCCCGGGGGGGTAGGCAATGAGCAGTTCTTC.

This clone appeared many times. This CDR3 is CASSLLDRGTDTQYF. CDR3 coding DNA: TGTGCCAGCAGCTTGCTAGACAGAGGCACAGATACGCAGTATTTT. V usage is TRBV7-2 and J usage is TRBJ2-3; D possibly corresponds to TRBD1 (5 bases). CDR3 size: 15 residues. Germline values: CDR1 SGHTA, CDR2 FQGNSA. V was cut by 3 bases and J by 1 base, with 11 bases left in between. The whole variable domain, filled in from reference TRBV7-2 and TRBJ2-3, reads GAGVSQSPSNKVTEKGKDVELRCDPISGHTALYWYRQSLGQGLEFLIYFQGNSAPDKSGLPSDRFSAERTGGSVSTLTIQRTQQEDSAVYLCASSLLDRGTDTQYFGPGTRLTVL.

The CDR3 loop reads CASSLVGRLAKNIQYF. CDR3 coding DNA: TGTGCCAGCAGCTTGGTAGGTCGATTAGCCAAAAACATTCAGTACTTC. The gene calls are TRBV5-6 and TRBJ2-4; D ambiguous. Deletions cut 0 bases from V and 0 bases from J, with 10 bases between. The CDR3 is 16 residues long. Germline CDR1 SGHDT, CDR2 YYEEEE.

V and J are TRBV28 and TRBJ2-1; D is ambiguous. V was pared by 6 bases and J by 9 bases, with 12 bases between. Germline CDR1 reads MDHEN; CDR2 reads SYDVKM. This CDR3 comprises 12 residues. CDR3 bases: TGTGCCAGCAGCGGGCCGCCCGGTGAGCAGTTCTTC. It codes for CASSGPPGEQFF.

This clone was seen only a few times. The chain uses TRBV5-6 and TRBJ2-4; D remains ambiguous. The CDR3 extends over 14 amino acids. V gave up 0 bases and J gave up 2 bases, with 6 bases separating them. In germline, CDR1 is SGHDT, CDR2 YYEEEE. CDR3 amino acids: CASSLGRPKNIQYF. The CDR3 region has the DNA TGTGCCAGCAGCTTGGGTAGACCCAAAAACATTCAGTACTTC.

The gene calls are TRBV30 and TRBJ1-1; 9 bases align to TRBD1. CDR3 size: 15 residues. Germline-derived CDR1 and CDR2 are GTSNPN and SVGIG (reference sequence). The trim removed 6 bases at V and 3 bases at J, leaving 11 bases unmatched. CDR3 sequence: CACGTGFGLDTEAFF. The DNA of the CDR3 is TGTGCCTGCGGGACAGGGTTTGGCCTGGACACTGAAGCTTTCTTT.

This clone was detected only a few times. CDR3 loop: CASRRSSTDTQYF. CDR3 nucleotide sequence: TGTGCCAGCAGACGGAGTAGCACAGATACGCAGTATTTT. The chain uses TRBV11-2 and TRBJ2-3; D not resolved. The CDR3 totals 13 residues. The germline V gene has CDR1 SGHAT and CDR2 FQNNGV. V dropped 6 bases and J dropped 0 bases, with 7 bases sitting between them. The complete variable domain, with remaining parts taken from reference TRBV11-2 and TRBJ2-3, reads EAGVAQSPRYKIIEKRQSVAFWCNPISGHATLYWYQQILGQGPKLLIQFQNNGVVDDSQLPKDRFSAERLKGVDSTLKIQPAKLEDSAVYLCASRRSSTDTQYFGPGTRLTVL.

This clone turned up a few times. The gene calls are TRBV4-2 and TRBJ2-2; the D is unclear. Trimming took off 0 bases at V and 4 bases at J, with 12 bases between the two ends. Looked up from germline, CDR1 is LGHNA and CDR2 is YNFKEQ. The CDR3 spans 16 residues. The CDR3 DNA follows: TGTGCCAGCAGCCAAGATGGCTGGCAGCGCACCGGGGAGCTGTTTTTT. Encoded protein: CASSQDGWQRTGELFF.

The V gene is TRBV7-8, the J gene TRBJ1-6; possible D gene TRBD1, 6 bases. The V end lost 9 bases, the J end lost 8 bases, and 14 bases lay between the germline ends. Germline CDR1 SGHVS, CDR2 FQNEAQ. This CDR3 comprises 13 residues. The CDR3 reads CARVDRMDSPLHF. The CDR3 DNA reads TGTGCCAGGGTAGACAGGATGGATTCACCCCTCCACTTT.

This clone was counted a single time. This chain joins TRBV11-2 and TRBJ2-1; the match to TRBD2 covers 9 bases. This CDR3 spans 16 amino acids. The germline V gene has CDR1 SGHAT and CDR2 FQNNGV. Trimming removed 0 bases from V and 9 bases from J; junction bases left unmatched: 9. The CDR3 spells CASSLDRLAGSSEQFF. Written as DNA, the CDR3 is TGTGCCAGCAGCTTAGATAGGCTAGCGGGGAGTAGTGAGCAGTTCTTC.